This T cell receptor beta chain was obtained from a study of CD8+CD57+ T cells in acquired aplastic anemia (dated by TCRdb to about 2018). Broadly, across the study: DNA extracted from sorted CD4+ and CD8+ cells had a mean of about 3.3 ug, with a range of roughly 0.18 to 27.4 ug. For healthy donor samples, the average read count was around 9.9 million for CD4+ cells and 11.0 million for CD8+ cells.

The germline ends are 6 bases apart after V is trimmed by 3 bases and J by 9 bases. CDR1 LGHDT and CDR2 YNNKEL are derived from the germline V gene (reference sequence). Including the terminal cysteine and phenylalanine, the CDR3 comprises 11 residues. This entry keeps only the CDR3 DNA: 33 bases, framed from base 1. In the study, sorted CD4+ and CD8+ blood T cells from patients with severe aplastic anemia and from healthy subjects underwent deep sequencing of TCR repertoires. Ficoll-Paque density gradient centrifugation was used to isolate peripheral blood mononuclear cells. Before DNA extraction, CD4+ and CD8+ T cells were sorted with FACS or magnetic beads. Broader findings and caveats from the paper: Between patients and healthy controls, no significant difference in CD8+ Simpson's diversity was found (P=0.060). About 29 CD8+ CDR3 sequences were found to be shared between patients and controls, but these sequences appeared to be highly expressed in patients and within the immunodominant clones of the patients.

This clonotype was seen ten or more times. The antigen it binds to is not known. Per-base qualities were not stored, and no clone one base away is much larger. Genomic DNA served as template for TCR beta VDJ combination and CDR3 sequence profiling. An Illumina HiSeq 2000 was used for TCR repertoire sequencing. Turning to the authors' computational methods: TRBV/TRBJ rearrangement plots, CDR3 size and DJ length profiles, and Simpson's diversity index were used to assess repertoires. The most abundant DNA sequence in the deep sequencing data was defined as the immunodominant clone. CDR3 amino acid sequences were screened for sharing across subjects and compared with published repertoires and the VDJdb database. TCRdb redid the processing of the public reads, applying fastp at Q25 and MiXCR, and retained in-frame beta chains. Each CDR3 protein gets just one entry, which takes the most common genes and DNA from the rows behind it. It is TCRdb's table, rather than the study itself, that gives the V and J calls and clone size. The sample table shows some 240,000 distinct CDR3 sequences, and approximately 35% are seen once. Of the sample, roughly 1.1% is held by the ten largest clones.

This TCR was sampled from a human donor in good health, serving as a control. The V and J segments used are TRBV3-1 and TRBJ2-4, with the D gene not clear enough to name. The sequencing sample was made of sorted CD4+, CD8+, or CD8+CD57+ T cells (not recorded which) from PBMCs. The base sequence is TGTGCCAGCAGCCAGAGAAGCATTCAGTACTTC. The resulting protein is CASSQRSIQYF.